These 11 T cell receptor beta chains were all obtained from the same sample, sequenced in a study of T cells in Graves' hyperthyroidism and ophthalmopathy. TCR beta CDR3 regions were amplified from RNA transcripts. The TCR CDR3 was amplified in a first-round RT-PCR using the HTBI primer set. TCRdb analysed the multiplex PCR reads with MiXCR anew, one entry per CDR3 protein. The repertoire holds about 510,000 distinct CDR3 sequences, around 15% seen once, with about 15% in the top ten. The sequenced sample consisted of blood. Receptor source: a woman in her forties with Graves' hyperthyroidism.

The chain uses TRBV7-9 and TRBJ1-1; the match to TRBD1 covers 11 bases. This CDR3 has 16 amino acids. CDR1 is SEHNR, CDR2 FQNEAQ, per germline (reference sequence). V shed 1 base, J shed 5 bases, and the junction held 6 bases outside the gene matches. CDR3 sequence reads: CASSLEVGTGGTEAFF. Written as DNA, the CDR3 is TGTGCCAGCAGCTTAGAGGTCGGGACAGGGGGAACTGAAGCTTTCTTT.

This clonotype has at least ten counts. The chain has TRBV12-3 or TRBV12-4 and TRBJ2-4; no definite D call. The CDR3 covers 13 residues. The V and J ends lost 5 bases and 6 bases respectively, with 11 bases between them. CDR3 in DNA: TGTGCCAGCAGTCAGAGCTCGGGAAACATTCAGTACTTC. Its translation is CASSQSSGNIQYF.

Comment on this clonotype: A read error may be the cause here, since a much bigger clone is one base away. This chain joins TRBV20-1 and TRBJ2-7; 8 positions match TRBD1. The CDR3 is 15 amino acids. CDR1 is DFQATT and CDR2 is SNEGSKA in the germline V gene (reference sequence). In DNA form, the CDR3 reads TGCAGTGCTAGAGATCTGACGGACAGGGTGTCCGAGCGGTACTTC. Translated: CSARDLTDRVSERYF.

This clonotype has at least ten counts. This chain uses TRBV6-1 with TRBJ1-1; 7 bases match TRBD1. Losses at the gene ends were 7 bases for V and 1 base for J; bases not matched to a gene: 12. From germline, CDR1 is MNHNS and CDR2 SASEGT. The length of the CDR3 is 16 residues. CDR3 DNA: TGTGCCAGCACCCCAAAACCGGACAGGCCGAACACTGAAGCTTTCTTT. It translates to CASTPKPDRPNTEAFF.

This chain joins TRBV11-2 and TRBJ2-3; weak D call: TRBD1 (6 bases). The CDR3 is 15 amino acids. V was cut by 2 bases and J by 2 bases, with 11 bases left in between. Germline loops: CDR1 SGHAT, CDR2 FQNNGV. The CDR3 DNA follows: TGTGCCAGCAGCTTATTTGGACAGCTCACAGATACGCAGTATTTT. It is translated as CASSLFGQLTDTQYF. The full variable domain, with the rest looked up from reference TRBV11-2 and TRBJ2-3, is EAGVAQSPRYKIIEKRQSVAFWCNPISGHATLYWYQQILGQGPKLLIQFQNNGVVDDSQLPKDRFSAERLKGVDSTLKIQPAKLEDSAVYLCASSLFGQLTDTQYFGPGTRLTVL.

There are many counts of this clonotype. This rearrangement joins TRBV12-5 to TRBJ2-1; D might be TRBD2 (5 bases). Germline-derived CDR1 and CDR2 are LGHNT and FRNRAP. The V gene lost 1 base and the J gene lost 8 bases, with 21 bases spanning the gap. The CDR3 sequence is 17 residues long. The CDR3 region has the DNA TGTGCTAGTGGTTTGGGACTCTCAGCGGCCCCCTCGGATGAGCAGTTCTTC. Translated: CASGLGLSAAPSDEQFF.

There are many counts of this clonotype. The chain combines TRBV3-1 with TRBJ2-7, with D possibly TRBD2 on 5 matching bases. The germline V gene has CDR1 LGHDT and CDR2 YNNKEL (reference sequence). The CDR3 totals 15 residues. V was shortened by 4 bases and J by 0 bases, with 13 bases between the two germline ends. CDR3 region: CASSPGLDHSYEQYF. The CDR3, as DNA: TGTGCCAGCAGCCCTGGACTGGACCACTCCTACGAGCAGTACTTC.

This clonotype was detected many times. The V and J genes are TRBV6-1 and TRBJ2-3; 7 bases are a match to TRBD1. The CDR3 length is 15 residues. Germline V CDR1 and CDR2: MNHNS, SASEGT. J was trimmed by 6 bases and V by 6 bases; bases with no gene match: 12. The CDR3 nucleotides are TGTGCCAGCAGAAAACAGGGGATGCCCACGGATACGCAGTATTTT. It translates to CASRKQGMPTDTQYF.

The genes are TRBV29-1 and TRBJ1-2; D call uncertain. Looked up from germline, CDR1 is SQVTM and CDR2 is ANQGSEA. The CDR3 contains 14 residues. Trimming took 2 bases from V and 5 from J, leaving 15 bases between them. The CDR3 coding sequence is TGCAGCGTTGAACCCTGGACGAACCGATATGGCTACACCTTC. Translating gives CSVEPWTNRYGYTF.

There are many counts of this clonotype. The genes are TRBV5-1 and TRBJ2-3, with D unresolved. The germline gives CDR1 SGHRS, CDR2 YFSETQ. V was cut by 2 bases and J by 0 bases, with 13 bases left in between. The CDR3 is 16 residues long. The CDR3 nucleotides read TGCGCCAGCAGCTTCCGAGGAACGACTAGCACAGATACGCAGTATTTT. Encoded protein: CASSFRGTTSTDTQYF.

This clonotype was counted at least ten times. The chain recombines TRBV7-2 with TRBJ2-2; D ambiguous. The CDR3 covers 15 residues. CDR1 is SGHTA, CDR2 FQGNSA, per germline. V was clipped by 1 base and J by 6 bases, with 12 bases between them. CDR3 region: CASSLVGQVAGELFF. CDR3 DNA: TGTGCCAGCAGCTTAGTCGGTCAGGTGGCCGGGGAGCTGTTTTTT. The full variable domain, rest sourced from reference TRBV7-2 and TRBJ2-2, is GAGVSQSPSNKVTEKGKDVELRCDPISGHTALYWYRQSLGQGLEFLIYFQGNSAPDKSGLPSDRFSAERTGGSVSTLTIQRTQQEDSAVYLCASSLVGQVAGELFFGEGSRLTVL.